The rows below give T cell receptor beta chains drawn from one sample of a study of spatial heterogeneity in lung cancer. TCRdb itself ran the 5' RACE reads through MiXCR, one entry per CDR3 protein. Of 39,000 or so distinct CDR3 sequences in the sample, 10% to 13% were seen once. This specimen was PBMCs, taken at follow-up. The receptors were sampled from a female donor with early-stage non-small cell lung cancer. CDR3s include the opening cysteine and the closing phenylalanine or tryptophan. The D gene is left open where the match is weak. A row's size may be missing; if present it is once, few, many or a size class.

j_call | v_call | clone_size | d_call | cdr3_nt | cdr3_aa
TRBJ2-2 | TRBV7-2 | many | TRBD1 | TGTGCCAGCAGCTTAGTGCTCGGGACAGGGGTATCGAACACCGGGGAGCTGTTTTTT | CASSLVLGTGVSNTGELFF
TRBJ2-7 | TRBV2 | NA | NA | TGTGCCAGCAGGGGGGGGCGTACCTACGAGCAGTACTTC | CASRGGRTYEQYF
TRBJ2-2 | TRBV11-3 | NA | NA | TGTGCCAGCAGCATGGGAACCGGGGAGCTGTTTTTT | CASSMGTGELFF
TRBJ2-3 | TRBV29-1 | few | TRBD2 | TGCAGCGGAGTGGGCGGGGGAACCACAGATACGCAGTATTTT | CSGVGGGTTDTQYF
TRBJ2-1 | TRBV7-3 | medium-sized | NA | TGTGCCAGCAGCTTAACCCCGGGGGCTGCGTACAATGAGCAGTTCTTC | CASSLTPGAAYNEQFF
TRBJ1-1 | TRBV28 | many | NA | TGTGCCAGCAGTTTATGGGCAGGGAGAGGGAACACTGAAGCTTTCTTT | CASSLWAGRGNTEAFF
TRBJ2-5 | TRBV19 | few | NA | TGTGCCAGTAGTACAGGGAACCAAGAGACCCAGTACTTC | CASSTGNQETQYF
TRBJ2-1 | TRBV28 | few | TRBD1 | TGTGCCAGCAGGGAGCCGGGACAGGGGGGGGATGAGCAGTTCTTC | CASREPGQGGDEQFF
TRBJ2-1 | TRBV10-3 | many | NA | TGTGCCATCAGTGATCCTAATGAGCAGTTCTTC | CAISDPNEQFF
TRBJ1-2 | TRBV12-3/TRBV12-4 | few | NA | TGTGCCAGCAGTTTACAGCGCCCTAACTATGGCTACACCTTC | CASSLQRPNYGYTF
TRBJ1-2 | TRBV2 | many | NA | TGTGCCAGCAGGGATACAGCTACTTGGGGCTACACCTTC | CASRDTATWGYTF
TRBJ1-6 | TRBV2 | many | NA | TGTGCCAGCAAAGGGACGGTGGATTCACCCCTCCACTTT | CASKGTVDSPLHF
TRBJ2-7 | TRBV7-2 | many | NA | TGTGCCAGCAGCTTAGAATCGGAGCAGGGTTACGAGCAGTACTTC | CASSLESEQGYEQYF
TRBJ2-2 | TRBV20-1 | few | NA | TGCAGTGCTAGAGGGGGAATGGGCACCGGGGAGCTGTTTTTT | CSARGGMGTGELFF
TRBJ1-3 | TRBV29-1 | medium-sized | NA | TGCAGCGTACGGACTTCGGCTGGAAACACCATATATTTT | CSVRTSAGNTIYF
TRBJ2-3 | TRBV6-2/TRBV6-3 | NA | TRBD2 | TGTGCCAGCAGCCTAAGCGGGGGCCACACAGATACGCAGTATTTT | CASSLSGGHTDTQYF
TRBJ2-7 | TRBV6-6 | many | NA | TGTGCCAGCAGTTACTCGATAAGTTACGAGCAGTACTTC | CASSYSISYEQYF
TRBJ2-3 | TRBV29-1 | many | TRBD1 | TGCAGCGCCGGGACAGGGGGCACAGATACGCAGTATTTT | CSAGTGGTDTQYF
TRBJ1-4 | TRBV12-3/TRBV12-4 | few | TRBD1 | TGTGCCAGCCGGGACAGCCCTAATGAAAAACTGTTTTTT | CASRDSPNEKLFF
TRBJ1-2 | TRBV28 | many | NA | TGTGCCAGCAGTTTATATCAGACTTATTATGGCTACACCTTC | CASSLYQTYYGYTF
TRBJ2-2 | TRBV7-9 | many | NA | TGTGCCAGCAGCTTAGCGTGGCTAGGATACACCGGGGAGCTGTTTTTT | CASSLAWLGYTGELFF
TRBJ2-1 | TRBV6-5 | NA | NA | TGTGCCAGCAGCCACACGGGACTCCGGAACAATGAGCAGTTCTTC | CASSHTGLRNNEQFF
TRBJ2-5 | TRBV18 | few | TRBD1 | TGTGCCAGCTCACGGGGACAGGAACAAGAGACCCAGTACTTC | CASSRGQEQETQYF
TRBJ1-6 | TRBV28 | NA | NA | TGTGCCAGCAGTTTATCACGGTATAATTCACCCCTCCACTTT | CASSLSRYNSPLHF
TRBJ2-7 | TRBV18 | many | NA | TGTGCCAGCTCCCTACCGGGGACCCTCTACGAGCAGTACTTC | CASSLPGTLYEQYF
TRBJ1-2 | TRBV20-1 | NA | TRBD1 | TGCAGTGCTAGAGGGGACAGGGGTCAATATGGCTACACCTTC | CSARGDRGQYGYTF
TRBJ1-2 | TRBV5-6 | many | TRBD1 | TGTGCCAGCAGCGGGGCACAGGGGGCGGTCTATGGCTACACCTTC | CASSGAQGAVYGYTF
TRBJ2-2 | TRBV10-3 | NA | NA | TGTGCCATCAGTGTTTCGAAAGGAGCGAACACCGGGGAGCTGTTTTTT | CAISVSKGANTGELFF
TRBJ2-2 | TRBV6-5 | once | NA | TGTGCCAGCAGACTAGCCTCGTACACCGGGGAGCTGTTTTTT | CASRLASYTGELFF
TRBJ2-3 | TRBV19 | many | TRBD2 | TGTGCCAGTAGTATGCCGGGACTAGGGCGCGGTACGCAGTATTTT | CASSMPGLGRGTQYF
TRBJ2-3 | TRBV10-3 | NA | NA | TGTGCCATCAGTGAGTCGAACGGCGGGGGACACACAGATACGCAGTATTTT | CAISESNGGGHTDTQYF
TRBJ2-1 | TRBV5-1 | many | TRBD2 | TGCGCCACCTCGCTGAGGTCCGGGGGGGACAATGAGCAGTTCTTC | CATSLRSGGDNEQFF
TRBJ2-1 | TRBV28 | NA | TRBD2 | TGTGCCAGCAGTACCGCCGGGACTAGCCGGAATGAGCAGTTCTTC | CASSTAGTSRNEQFF
TRBJ1-1 | TRBV29-1 | few | NA | TGCAGCGTGGGGAAAGGGACGAACACTGAAGCTTTCTTT | CSVGKGTNTEAFF
TRBJ1-1 | TRBV29-1 | few | TRBD1 | TGCAGCGCGAGGGGGCAGGGGTGGTTGAACACTGAAGCTTTCTTT | CSARGQGWLNTEAFF
TRBJ2-7 | TRBV27 | NA | TRBD2 | TGTGCCAGCAGTTCTCCCCCGAGGACTAGAGGTTACGAGCAGTACTTC | CASSSPPRTRGYEQYF
TRBJ1-2 | TRBV20-1 | few | NA | TGCAGTGCCCGAGACGTTGGCTATGGCTACACCTTC | CSARDVGYGYTF
TRBJ1-2 | TRBV20-1 | NA | NA | TGCAGTGCTACGGGGGGAAGCTATGGCTACACCTTC | CSATGGSYGYTF
TRBJ2-7 | TRBV5-1 | NA | TRBD2 | TGCGCCAGCAGGCCTGGGACTAACTACGAGCAGTACTTC | CASRPGTNYEQYF
TRBJ2-3 | TRBV20-1 | NA | TRBD2 | TGCAGTGCCCTGCGACTAGCGGGATTAACAGATACGCAGTATTTT | CSALRLAGLTDTQYF
TRBJ1-1 | TRBV29-1 | NA | TRBD1 | TGCAGCGTTGAATCAGGGGGCGTAGGGAGTGAAGCTTTCTTT | CSVESGGVGSEAFF
TRBJ2-7 | TRBV7-2 | few | NA | TGTGCCAGCAGCCCTTGGGGGGCGGCCTACGAGCAGTACTTC | CASSPWGAAYEQYF
TRBJ2-7 | TRBV7-9 | NA | NA | TGTGCCAGCAGCAAAGGGGTCAACGAGCAGTACTTC | CASSKGVNEQYF
TRBJ1-3 | TRBV30 | many | NA | TGTGCCTGGCTACGAAGCTACTCTGGAAACACCATATATTTT | CAWLRSYSGNTIYF
TRBJ1-5 | TRBV19 | NA | NA | TGTGCCAGTAGAAGGAGGACGGAACGAGCCAATCAGCCCCAGCATTTT | CASRRRTERANQPQHF
TRBJ1-2 | TRBV3-1 | few | TRBD1 | TGTGCCAGCACCAGACAGGGGAGCGACTATGGCTACACCTTC | CASTRQGSDYGYTF
TRBJ1-2 | TRBV30 | many | NA | TGTGCCTGGAGTGTCGAGTCAGACCTCCATGGCTACACCTTC | CAWSVESDLHGYTF
TRBJ2-1 | TRBV9 | many | NA | TGTGCCAGCAGCCCCGTTAGGGGCCAGTACAATGAGCAGTTCTTC | CASSPVRGQYNEQFF
TRBJ1-5 | TRBV29-1 | many | TRBD1 | TGCAGCGTGTCCCGGGACAGGGAGAATGGGCCCCAGCATTTT | CSVSRDRENGPQHF
TRBJ1-1 | TRBV20-1 | few | NA | TGCAGTGCTGGGATATTGAACACTGAAGCTTTCTTT | CSAGILNTEAFF
TRBJ1-1 | TRBV28 | few | NA | TGTGCCATCCGGGGGCGAACTGAAGCTTTCTTT | CAIRGRTEAFF
TRBJ2-1 | TRBV24-1 | NA | NA | TGTGCCATTGGAGGGAGTACCTACAATGAGCAGTTCTTC | CAIGGSTYNEQFF
TRBJ2-2 | TRBV13 | many | NA | TGTGCCAGCAGCGCTACCGATTCCAGCAGGGAGCTGTTTTTT | CASSATDSSRELFF
TRBJ2-2 | TRBV5-1 | many | NA | TGCGCCAGCAGATATCGCGTGGACAACACCGGGGAGCTGTTTTTT | CASRYRVDNTGELFF
TRBJ2-1 | TRBV4-2 | many | TRBD2 | TGTGCCAGCAGCAAAGATGGGATAGCGGGGGACAATGAGCAGTTCTTC | CASSKDGIAGDNEQFF
TRBJ2-7 | TRBV18 | NA | NA | TGTGCCAGCTCACCACTGGTAAACCCCTACGAGCAGTACTTC | CASSPLVNPYEQYF
TRBJ2-7 | TRBV9 | NA | NA | TGTGCCAGCAGCCCCGTAGGGACATTTTCCTACGAGCAGTACTTC | CASSPVGTFSYEQYF
TRBJ2-5 | TRBV28 | many | TRBD1 | TGTGCCAGCAGTTTTAAGGGGGCCTTCCAAGAGACCCAGTACTTC | CASSFKGAFQETQYF
TRBJ2-7 | TRBV19 | NA | TRBD2 | TGTGCCAGTAGTCTTCGGACTAGCGGGGACTCCTACGAGCAGTACTTC | CASSLRTSGDSYEQYF
TRBJ1-1 | TRBV10-2 | few | NA | TGCGCCAGCAGTGGGAGGAGGGATGAAGCTTTCTTT | CASSGRRDEAFF